This T cell receptor beta chain was sequenced for a study of T cell repertoires in cytomegalovirus infection. Each CDR3 protein is one row after TCRdb ran MiXCR on the reads. In the table there are approximately 550,000 distinct CDR3 sequences, about 15% of which are singletons. V was cut by 0 bases and J by 2 bases, with 23 bases left in between. Germline CDR1 LGHNA, CDR2 YNFKEQ. This CDR3 comprises 19 residues. The sample comprised CD8+ T cells from PBMCs. This rearrangement joins TRBV4-2 to TRBJ2-7, with TRBD1 as a possible D gene (5 bases). The sequence was obtained from a human donor in good health (CMV status not recorded). Some clones in this sample may be carry-over from other donors' samples. Written as DNA, the CDR3 is TGTGCCAGCAGCCAAGATTGGGGCTCTAATGGGTTTGCGACCTACGAGCAGTACTTC. Translating it yields CASSQDWGSNGFATYEQYF.